The 10 T cell receptor beta chains below come from one sample, sequenced in a study of T cells in Graves' hyperthyroidism and ophthalmopathy. Amplified TCR beta CDR3 regions came from RNA transcripts. HTBI primers were employed in a first-round RT-PCR of the TCR CDR3. TCRdb reprocessed the multiplex PCR reads with MiXCR, giving one entry per CDR3 protein. The data hold under 300,000 distinct CDR3 sequences, with 12% to 15% observed a single time. Sequenced: blood. These receptors were collected from a woman aged 45-65 years with Graves' hyperthyroidism that later progressed to Graves' ophthalmopathy.

This clonotype was recorded a few times. The J gene is TRBJ2-5, the V gene TRBV25-1; either TRBD1 or TRBD2 may supply D (5 bases each). The germline V and J ends were trimmed by 6 bases and 2 bases, with 13 bases remaining between them. CDR1 is MGHDK and CDR2 is SYGVNS in the germline V gene. The CDR3 spans 14 residues. The CDR3, as DNA: TGTGCCAGCAGACCACTGGGACCTCAAGAGACCCAGTACTTC. This gives the protein CASRPLGPQETQYF.

This clonotype was counted only a few times. The V and J genes are TRBV5-1 and TRBJ2-5; 8 bases are shared with TRBD1. Germline V gene lookup returns CDR1 SGHRS and CDR2 YFSETQ. This CDR3 is 16 amino acids long. With V trimmed by 0 bases and J by 2 bases, 6 bases remained unmatched. CDR3 in amino acids: CASSLGQGAGQETQYF. The CDR3, as DNA: TGCGCCAGCAGCTTGGGCCAGGGGGCTGGTCAAGAGACCCAGTACTTC.

Ten or more counts support this clonotype. The rearrangement uses TRBV28 and TRBJ1-4; 9 bases are a match to TRBD1. V shed 5 bases and J 3 bases; nucleotides not matched to a gene: 4. Germline V CDR1 and CDR2: MDHEN, SYDVKM. This CDR3 is 15 amino acids long. The CDR3 coding sequence is TGTGCCAGCAGTGAACAGGGGGCAGCTAATGAAAAACTGTTTTTT. Amino acid sequence: CASSEQGAANEKLFF.

The J gene is TRBJ1-1, the V gene TRBV7-9; D is unresolved. This CDR3 is built from 12 residues. From germline, CDR1 is SEHNR and CDR2 FQNEAQ (reference sequence). V was trimmed by 3 bases and J by 6 bases, leaving 8 bases between them. The CDR3 loop is CASSFVQSEAFF. The CDR3 DNA reads as TGTGCCAGCAGCTTCGTGCAGTCTGAAGCTTTCTTT.

This clonotype was counted many times. This chain links TRBV12-3 or TRBV12-4 with TRBJ2-7; D is perhaps TRBD2 (7 bases). The V and J ends lost 1 base and 9 bases respectively, with 16 bases between them. This CDR3 has 14 amino acids. The CDR3 sequence is CASSLGRAGAWQYF. The CDR3 DNA reads as TGTGCCAGCAGTTTAGGTCGGGCGGGGGCCTGGCAGTACTTC.

This clonotype was recorded many times. The chain combines TRBV28 with TRBJ2-1; 8 positions agree with TRBD2. The CDR3 covers 16 residues. Unmatched junction bases numbered 9, after V lost 5 bases and J lost 3 bases. The V gene's germline CDR1 is MDHEN and CDR2 SYDVKM. In nucleotides, the CDR3 is TGTGCCAGCAGTCCAACAAGCGGGGGCGTCTACAATGAGCAGTTCTTC. This codes for CASSPTSGGVYNEQFF. The variable domain in full, with the rest retrieved from reference TRBV28 and TRBJ2-1, is DVKVTQSSRYLVKRTGEKVFLECVQDMDHENMFWYRQDPGLGLRLIYFSYDVKMKEKGDIPEGYSVSREKKERFSLILESASTNQTSMYLCASSPTSGGVYNEQFFGPGTRLTVL.

In its sample, this clonotype was seen many times. The chain combines TRBV9 with TRBJ1-4, with D possibly TRBD1 on 6 matching bases. Germline CDR1 reads SGDLS; CDR2 reads YYNGEE. V lost 3 bases to trimming and J lost 8 bases, with 14 bases between them. This CDR3 spans 14 amino acids. CDR3 in amino acids: CASSEDSRDEKLFF. In DNA, the CDR3 is TGTGCCAGCAGCGAGGACAGTCGAGACGAAAAACTGTTTTTT. The whole variable domain, filled in from reference TRBV9 and TRBJ1-4, reads DSGVTQTPKHLITATGQRVTLRCSPRSGDLSVYWYQQSLDQGLQFLIQYYNGEERAKGNILERFSAQQFPDLHSELNLSSLELGDSALYFCASSEDSRDEKLFFGSGTQLSVL.

This clonotype was counted at least ten times. V is TRBV12-3 or TRBV12-4 and J is TRBJ2-7; D remains unclear. V was shortened by 2 bases and J by 1 base, with 6 bases between the two germline ends. The length of the CDR3 is 13 residues. CDR3 protein: CASSLHGSYEQYF. CDR3 bases: TGTGCCAGCAGTTTACACGGTTCCTACGAGCAGTACTTC.

The table lists this clonotype with many counts. The chain combines TRBV6-2 or TRBV6-3 with TRBJ2-7; the D call may be TRBD1 or TRBD2 (6 bases each). Germline V lookup: CDR1 MNHEY, CDR2 SVGEGT. Trimming shortened V by 3 bases and J by 5 bases, and 11 bases separated the two germline ends. CDR3 length: 13 residues. The CDR3 sequence: CASSYRGPNEQYF. CDR3 sequence (DNA): TGTGCCAGCAGTTATCGGGGGCCCAACGAGCAGTACTTC.

In its sample, this clonotype was seen many times. This chain joins TRBV14 and TRBJ2-5; a possible D gene is TRBD1 (6 bases). Germline values: CDR1 SGHDN, CDR2 FVKESK. The CDR3 consists of 14 residues. Trimming removed 5 bases from V and 1 base from J, with 11 bases in between. The DNA for the CDR3 is TGTGCCAGCAGCGATTTGGACAGCCAAGAGACCCAGTACTTC. Encoded protein: CASSDLDSQETQYF. The variable domain in full, completed from reference TRBV14 and TRBJ2-5, reads EAGVTQFPSHSVIEKGQTVTLRCDPISGHDNLYWYRRVMGKEIKFLLHFVKESKQDESGMPNNRFLAERTGGTYSTLKVQPAELEDSGVYFCASSDLDSQETQYFGPGTRLLVL.